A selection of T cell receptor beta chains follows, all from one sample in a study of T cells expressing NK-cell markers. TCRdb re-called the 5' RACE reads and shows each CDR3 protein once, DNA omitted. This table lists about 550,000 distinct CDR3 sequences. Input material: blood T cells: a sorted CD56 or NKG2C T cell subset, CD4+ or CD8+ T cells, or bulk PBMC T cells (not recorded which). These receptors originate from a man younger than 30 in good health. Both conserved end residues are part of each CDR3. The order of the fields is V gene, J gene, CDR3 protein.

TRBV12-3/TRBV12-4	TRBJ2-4	CASRNGGQSAKNIQYF
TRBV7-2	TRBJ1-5	CASGHSRGQPQHF
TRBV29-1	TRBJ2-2	CSSTGEAGTGELFF
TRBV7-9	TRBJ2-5	CASSPTSALTETQYF
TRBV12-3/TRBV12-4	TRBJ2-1	CASSLGTIGEQFF
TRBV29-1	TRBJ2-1	CSVEELGGGSSYNEQFF
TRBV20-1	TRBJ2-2	CSARLVPTGELFF
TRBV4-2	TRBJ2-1	CASSPEDWGRTSHEQFF
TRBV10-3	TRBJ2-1	CAISDPGNAPNEQFF
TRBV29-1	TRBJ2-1	CSVVMHGNNEQFF
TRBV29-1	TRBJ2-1	CSVEVAGGQFF
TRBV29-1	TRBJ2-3	CSTKTDSYTDTQYF
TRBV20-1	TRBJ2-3	CSASRQISTDTQYF
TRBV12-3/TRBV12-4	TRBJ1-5	CASSLGQGSGNQPQHF
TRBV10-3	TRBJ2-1	CAISDRMGIGEQFF
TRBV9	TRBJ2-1	CASSVRSGTNEQFF
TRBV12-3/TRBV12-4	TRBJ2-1	CASSPTLGGQFF
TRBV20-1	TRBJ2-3	CSADRLAGVGTDTQYF
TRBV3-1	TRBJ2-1	CASGSGTVKYNEQFF
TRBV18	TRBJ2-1	CASSPLSGSSYNEQFF
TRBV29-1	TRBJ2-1	CSGATGTSGDSYNEQFF
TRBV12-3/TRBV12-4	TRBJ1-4	CASSFGFRGGSHEKLFF
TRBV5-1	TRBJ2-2	CASSSRLETGELFF
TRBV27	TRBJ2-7	CASSMQTVSEQYF
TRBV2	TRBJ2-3	CASSAIRTDTQYF